The rows below give T cell receptor beta chains drawn from one sample of a study of cytomegalovirus exposure and HLA in healthy donors. Clones were sequenced by immunoSEQ multiplex PCR, and TCRdb holds only the in-frame ones, with some missing. The sample records under 200,000 clones, about 70% being singletons. Sequences were obtained from PBMCs. The receptors stem from a woman in her thirties in good health and CMV-seronegative. Each CDR3 is given without its conserved first and last residue. A D gene is named only where the DNA matches it firmly.

D gene,V gene,CDR3 protein
.,TRBV21-1,ASSKVSPIRTQY
.,TRBV27,ASSFRGNTEAF
.,TRBV4-2,ASSQGGFSHQPQH
TRBD1,TRBV7-2,ASSLDRGPGELF
TRBD2,TRBV27,ASSLLDGRKYEQY
.,TRBV10-3,AILAGYEAF
.,TRBV6-1,ASAKAQANSPLH
.,TRBV14,ASSQQTDGMTLYSNQPQH
TRBD2,TRBV15,ATRTSGMSYEQY
TRBD1,TRBV5-6,ASSFAGGHNSPLH
TRBD1,TRBV5-1,ASSSPTGTVSYEQY
TRBD2,TRBV5-1,ASRLRGGFGDTQY
TRBD1,TRBV30,AWSGGQTYGYT
.,TRBV5-1,ASSLDWASYNEQF
TRBD2,TRBV4-3,ASSQDFLAGIETQY
.,TRBV5-1,ASSLDGWLMGDSYEQY
.,TRBV7-8,ASSPHPTGVGYT
TRBD1,TRBV30,AWSIGQGYGYT
TRBD1,TRBV7-9,ASSPRLGQVNTEAF
.,TRBV5-6,ASSLSRYEQY
.,TRBV19,ASSSRGVSYEQY
TRBD1,TRBV18,ASSPETGGQETQY
.,TRBV18,ASSPSDNRLHGYT